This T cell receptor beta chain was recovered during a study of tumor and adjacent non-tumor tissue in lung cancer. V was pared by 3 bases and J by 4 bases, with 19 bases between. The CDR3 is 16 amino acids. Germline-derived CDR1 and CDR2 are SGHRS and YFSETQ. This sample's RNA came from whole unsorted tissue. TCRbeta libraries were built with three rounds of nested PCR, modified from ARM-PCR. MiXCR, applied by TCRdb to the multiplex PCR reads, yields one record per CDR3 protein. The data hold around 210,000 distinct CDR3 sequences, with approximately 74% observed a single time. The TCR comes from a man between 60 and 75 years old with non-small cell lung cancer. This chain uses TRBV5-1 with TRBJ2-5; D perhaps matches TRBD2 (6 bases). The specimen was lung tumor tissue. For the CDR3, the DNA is TGCGCCAGCAGCTCCTCCGACGCGGGGCGGGGAGAGACCCAGTACTTC. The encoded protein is CASSSSDAGRGETQYF.